Listed below are T cell receptor beta chains from one sample, sequenced in a study of cytomegalovirus exposure and HLA in healthy donors. Only in-frame clones appear in the TCRdb table, and some are missing; sequencing was by immunoSEQ multiplex PCR. The sample has approximately 150,000 clones, around 80% seen once. Sequencing was performed on PBMCs. The receptors here all came from a woman between 35 and 50 years old in good health and CMV-seronegative. Both conserved end residues are part of each CDR3. A D gene is named only where the DNA matches it firmly. Size is stated for part of the rows, as once, few or many counts, or as a class when the clone is expanded.

-,TRBD1,TRBJ2-1,TRBV19,TGTGCCAGTAGGGGACGGGACAGGGGAGGGTTGCAGTTCTTC,CASRGRDRGGLQFF
-,TRBD2,TRBJ2-1,TRBV6-5,TGTGCCAGCAGACTAGCGGGAGAAGGGAATGAGCAGTTCTTC,CASRLAGEGNEQFF
-,TRBD2,TRBJ2-7,TRBV13,TGTGCCAGCAGCTTAGTCGGGAGCGGGGTTTACGAGCAGTACTTC,CASSLVGSGVYEQYF
few,TRBD2,TRBJ2-5,TRBV5-4,TGTGCCAGCAGCTACGGGACTAGCGAGACCCAGTACTTC,CASSYGTSETQYF
few,-,TRBJ2-3,TRBV9,TGTGCCAGCAGCGTAGGGCGGGCGGCAAGGGCAGATACGCAGTATTTT,CASSVGRAARADTQYF
few,-,TRBJ1-1,TRBV5-6,TGTGCCAGCAACGGAGGGGCGGACACTGAAGCTTTCTTT,CASNGGADTEAFF
once,TRBD2,TRBJ2-5,TRBV7-3,TGTGCCAGCAGCTTAAGCGGCGGGAGGGAAGAGACCCAGTACTTC,CASSLSGGREETQYF
-,-,TRBJ2-3,TRBV5-1,TGCGCCAGCGCTGGGCTAGCTGGCACAGATACGCAGTATTTT,CASAGLAGTDTQYF
-,-,TRBJ1-5,TRBV18,TGTGCCAGCTCACCACCTAGGGGTCAGCCCCAGCATTTT,CASSPPRGQPQHF
-,TRBD1,TRBJ2-7,TRBV9,TGTGCCAGCAGCCCTCCGGTTGGGACAGGCCCTTACGAGCAGTACTTC,CASSPPVGTGPYEQYF
-,TRBD2,TRBJ2-2,TRBV29-1,TGCAGCGCTACCCCCGCTAGCGGGAACACCGGGGAGCTGTTTTTT,CSATPASGNTGELFF
once,-,TRBJ2-3,TRBV30,TGTGCCTGGACGGTGCAGGGCCGCACAGATACGCAGTATTTT,CAWTVQGRTDTQYF
-,TRBD1,TRBJ2-3,TRBV2,TGTGCCAGCGTACTGACAGGGGCATTGACAGATACGCAGTATTTT,CASVLTGALTDTQYF
-,-,TRBJ2-3,TRBV21-1,TGTGCCAGCAGCAAAGGGGGACTAGCGGGATGTGGGTGGGTAACAGATACGCAGTATTTT,CASSKGGLAGCGWVTDTQYF
-,TRBD1,TRBJ1-2,TRBV9,TGTGCCAGCAGCGCAACGGGACAGGGGCGCTATGGCTACACCTTC,CASSATGQGRYGYTF
-,TRBD1,TRBJ1-1,TRBV19,TGTGCCAGTAGTATTGGGACAGGGTTGGGCACTGAAGCTTTCTTT,CASSIGTGLGTEAFF
-,-,TRBJ2-1,TRBV28,TGTGCCAGCGGGGGGAGCGGCAGCTCCTACAATGAGCAGTTCTTC,CASGGSGSSYNEQFF
-,TRBD2,TRBJ2-7,TRBV6-1,TGTGCCAGCAGTGGCGAGACTAGCGGACTGGGGCTCTACGAGCAGTACTTC,CASSGETSGLGLYEQYF